Below are 13 T cell receptor beta chains sequenced from a single sample in a study of blood T cell repertoires in COVID-19. Produced via immunoSEQ multiplex PCR; TCRdb's table is partial and in-frame only. The sample carries 99,000 or so clones, 82% recorded once. The sequenced sample was peripheral blood. The source of these receptors is a man aged 55 to 70 with acute or convalescent COVID-19.

The rearrangement uses TRBV18 and TRBJ2-7, with 10 bases aligning to TRBD1. Germline-derived CDR1 and CDR2 are KGHSH and LQKENI. J gave up 3 bases and V 3 bases, and 8 bases lay outside the gene matches. The CDR3 sequence is 16 residues long. The CDR3 DNA reads as TGTGCCAGCTCACCCCGGGACAGGGGCGGATTCTACGAGCAGTACTTC. Translating gives CASSPRDRGGFYEQYF.

This clone was seen repeatedly, ten times or more. The V gene is TRBV4-1, the J gene TRBJ2-1; TRBD2 agrees at 9 bases. The CDR3 consists of 15 residues. Germline loops: CDR1 MGHRA, CDR2 YSYEKL. Unmatched junction bases numbered 1, after V lost 1 base and J lost 3 bases. The CDR3 sequence is CASSQVSGGYNEQFF. The DNA of the CDR3 is TGCGCCAGCAGCCAAGTTAGCGGGGGCTACAATGAGCAGTTCTTC.

This sequence joins TRBV19 and TRBJ2-3, with D perhaps TRBD2 (6 bases). Trimming took 4 bases from V and 2 from J, leaving 10 bases between them. CDR3 length: 14 amino acids. Germline V gene sequence: CDR1 LNHDA, CDR2 SQIVND (reference sequence). The CDR3 nucleotides are TGTGCCAGTAGTACGGGACTGCACACAGATACGCAGTATTTT. This sequence encodes CASSTGLHTDTQYF.

This chain joins TRBV4-1 and TRBJ1-4; 7 bases are shared with TRBD1. CDR1 and CDR2 (germline): MGHRA, YSYEKL. The V gene end was trimmed by 5 bases and the J gene end by 8 bases; junction bases not matched to a gene: 8. The CDR3 loop spans 14 amino acids. CDR3 region: CASSFDRVNEKLFF. The CDR3 DNA follows: TGCGCCAGCAGCTTCGACAGGGTCAACGAAAAACTGTTTTTT.

The V call is TRBV10-1, the J call TRBJ2-4; 9 bases are a match to TRBD1. Germline V gives CDR1 WNHNN, CDR2 SYGVQD (reference sequence). This CDR3 has 16 residues. The V and J ends lost 2 bases and 7 bases, in that order; junction bases with no gene match: 9. The CDR3 sequence is CASSEIGTGTRNIQYF. The CDR3, as DNA: TGCGCCAGCAGTGAGATTGGGACAGGGACGCGGAACATTCAGTACTTC.

In this sample, this clone turned up once. V usage is TRBV2 and J usage is TRBJ2-7, with D perhaps matching TRBD1 (6 bases). V shed 7 bases and J shed 2 bases, with 6 bases lying between them. The CDR3 extends over 11 amino acids. CDR1 and CDR2 (germline): SNHLY, FYNNEI. The CDR3 bases are TGTGCCAGCAACAGGGCCTACGAGCAGTACTTC. Protein sequence: CASNRAYEQYF.

V gene TRBV27 combines with J gene TRBJ2-7, with 7 bases matching TRBD1. The CDR3 is 14 amino acids. CDR1 MNHEY and CDR2 SMNVEV come from the germline V gene (reference sequence). V trimming: 2 bases; J trimming: 1 base; junction bases outside the gene matches: 2. CDR3 amino acids: CASSLQDRSYEQYF. For the CDR3, the DNA is TGTGCCAGCAGTTTACAGGACAGGTCCTACGAGCAGTACTTC.

This chain uses TRBV14 with TRBJ2-7, with a tentative D call TRBD1 (5 bases). V lost 4 bases and J lost 4, with 8 bases in between. The CDR3 length is 12 residues. Germline loops: CDR1 SGHDN, CDR2 FVKESK. In DNA form, the CDR3 reads TGTGCCAGCAGCCCCCGACAGTACGAGCAGTACTTC. This translates into CASSPRQYEQYF.

The chain couples TRBV30 to TRBJ2-1, with 10 bases fitting TRBD2. With V trimmed by 3 bases and J by 1 base, 6 bases remained unmatched. The CDR3 contains 16 residues. From germline, CDR1 is GTSNPN and CDR2 SVGIG (reference sequence). The CDR3 is CAWSPPGLASYNEQFF. The DNA of the CDR3 is TGTGCCTGGAGCCCTCCGGGACTAGCGTCCTACAATGAGCAGTTCTTC. Drawing the rest from reference TRBV30 and TRBJ2-1, the complete variable domain is SQTIHQWPATLVQPVGSPLSLECTVEGTSNPNLYWYRQAAGRGLQLLFYSVGIGQISSEVPQNLSASRPQDRQFILSSKKLLLSDSGFYLCAWSPPGLASYNEQFFGPGTRLTVL.

V and J are TRBV7-6 and TRBJ2-2, with TRBD1 matching 8 bases. With 5 bases clipped from V and 6 bases from J, the junction kept 8 bases outside the gene matches. The CDR3 consists of 15 residues. Looked up from germline, CDR1 is SGHVS and CDR2 is FNYEAQ. CDR3 nucleotides: TGTGCCAGCAGCATTAGGACAGGGTCCGCCGGGGAGCTGTTTTTT. Translation: CASSIRTGSAGELFF.

The gene calls are TRBV28 and TRBJ1-6; maybe TRBD1 (6 bases). V was shortened by 7 bases and J by 10 bases, with 20 bases between the two germline ends. CDR3 size: 15 residues. Germline CDR1 reads MDHEN; CDR2 reads SYDVKM. Written as DNA, the CDR3 is TGTGCCAGCAACTCCCAGGGTCATGGGGGCTCACCCCTCCACTTT. Encoded protein: CASNSQGHGGSPLHF. Full variable domain (rest looked up from reference TRBV28 and TRBJ1-6): DVKVTQSSRYLVKRTGEKVFLECVQDMDHENMFWYRQDPGLGLRLIYFSYDVKMKEKGDIPEGYSVSREKKERFSLILESASTNQTSMYLCASNSQGHGGSPLHFGNGTRLTVT.

This clone was seen only a few times. The chain carries TRBV19 and TRBJ2-1; 9 bases are shared with TRBD2. CDR1 is LNHDA, CDR2 SQIVND, per germline (reference sequence). The CDR3 totals 16 residues. V dropped 6 bases and J dropped 7; count of bases not matched to a gene: 13. The CDR3 spells CASSEMGLAGANEQFF. The CDR3 DNA sequence: TGTGCCAGTAGCGAAATGGGACTAGCAGGGGCGAATGAGCAGTTCTTC.

This clone was recorded only once. The chain has TRBV28 and TRBJ1-4; 9 bases are shared with TRBD1. The CDR3 runs to 15 residues. CDR1 and CDR2 from the germline V gene are MDHEN and SYDVKM. V lost 7 bases and J lost 5; bases outside the gene matches: 8. The CDR3 DNA follows: TGTGCCAGCACCCCCTCCGGGACAGGGAATGAAAAACTGTTTTTT. This encodes CASTPSGTGNEKLFF.